The 21 T cell receptor beta chains below were found in one sample sequenced in a study of tumor and adjacent non-tumor tissue in lung cancer. This sample's RNA came from whole unsorted tissue. The library came from three nested PCR rounds adapted from ARM-PCR protocols. TCRdb re-analysed the multiplex PCR reads in MiXCR, keeping a single row per CDR3 protein. The data show about 93,000 distinct CDR3 sequences, with just over 65% seen just once and about 17% held by the top ten. The sequencing sample was made of lung tumor tissue. The receptor source for this set is a man in his sixties with non-small cell lung cancer.

This clonotype was recorded a few times. A clone one base away is much larger, so this may be a read error. The gene calls are TRBV6-1 and TRBJ1-1; the D gene is possibly TRBD1 (5 bases). Germline V CDR1 and CDR2: MNHNS, SASEGT. The CDR3 runs to 15 residues. The V end was cut by 1 base, the J end by 5 bases, with 14 bases between. CDR3 region: CASSEGGGLDTEAFF. As DNA, the CDR3 is TGTGCCAGCAGTGAAGGTGGGGGTCTTGATACTGAAGCTTTCTTT.

This chain links TRBV4-1 with TRBJ1-2; D uncertain. The CDR3 totals 13 residues. V was pared by 0 bases and J by 6 bases, with 8 bases between. Germline CDR1 is MGHRA and CDR2 is YSYEKL. The CDR3 sequence: CASSQERVDGYTF. The CDR3 region has the DNA TGCGCCAGCAGCCAAGAAAGGGTGGATGGCTACACCTTC.

As to this clonotype: This CDR3 is missing its conserved last phenylalanine or tryptophan, likely due to a read error. V usage is TRBV12-3 or TRBV12-4 and J usage is TRBJ2-1; 10 nucleotides agree with TRBD1. CDR3 length equals 13 residues. J gave up 8 bases and V 8 bases, and 6 bases lay outside the gene matches. CDR3: CASGWTGGYEQFL. CDR3 in DNA: TGTGCCAGCGGTTGGACAGGGGGTTATGAGCAGTTCCTC.

This clonotype was observed many times. This chain uses TRBV6-1 with TRBJ1-2; 8 nucleotides agree with TRBD1. V lost 2 bases to trimming and J lost 5 bases; unmatched junction nucleotides: 7. This CDR3 has 15 amino acids. Germline CDR1 is MNHNS and CDR2 is SASEGT. The CDR3 spells CASSEIVYRGYGYTF. CDR3 nucleotide sequence: TGTGCCAGCAGTGAAATCGTTTACAGGGGGTATGGCTACACCTTC.

This clonotype was detected once. A clone one base away is much larger, so this may be a read error. The V and J genes are TRBV20-1 and TRBJ2-2; possible D gene TRBD1, 5 bases. The V end lost 3 bases, the J end lost 0 bases, and 14 bases lay between the germline ends. This CDR3 is 16 amino acids long. The V gene's germline CDR1 is DFQATT and CDR2 SNEGSKA (reference sequence). In DNA form, the CDR3 reads TGCAGTGCTAGGGATGTAGTAGGGGCGAACACCGGGGAGCTGTTTTTT. It codes for CSARDVVGANTGELFF.

Worth noting for this clonotype: One junction end disagrees with the germline gene, perhaps due to a read error. This chain joins TRBV11-3 and TRBJ2-6; either TRBD1 or TRBD2 may supply D (6 bases each). Germline assignment: CDR1 SGHNT and CDR2 YENEEA. The CDR3 is 19 amino acids. CDR3 protein: CASSLENLGGRSGANVLTF. The CDR3 coding sequence is TGTGCTAGCAGCTTAGAGAATTTAGGGGGGAGATCTGGGGCCAACGTCCTGACTTTC.

The V gene is TRBV9, the J gene TRBJ2-5, with D uncertain. This CDR3 spans 15 amino acids. The ends were cut back, 2 bases at V and 2 bases at J, with 13 bases in the middle. Germline V gene sequence: CDR1 SGDLS, CDR2 YYNGEE. CDR3 in amino acids: CASSVSPSIQETQYF. In nucleotides, the CDR3 is TGTGCCAGCAGCGTCTCGCCCTCAATACAAGAGACCCAGTACTTC.

On this clonotype itself: The final CDR3 position lacks the conserved phenylalanine or tryptophan, pointing to a likely read error. In nucleotides, the CDR3 is TGCGCCAGCAACCAAGTATTAATATGGGGGATGGACACCGGGGAGCTGTTTCTT. Protein sequence: CASNQVLIWGMDTGELFL. The chain recombines TRBV4-3 with TRBJ2-2, with D possibly being TRBD1 or TRBD2 (5 bases each). The germline V gene encodes CDR1 LGHNA and CDR2 YSLEER. The CDR3 loop spans 18 amino acids.

The V and J genes are TRBV6-5 and TRBJ2-7; perhaps TRBD1 as D (5 bases). The V end lost 10 bases, the J end lost 0 bases, and 19 bases lay between the germline ends. CDR3 size: 15 residues. Germline V gene data show CDR1 as MNHEY and CDR2 as SVGAGI. CDR3 sequence reads: CAISPRTLSSYEQYF. CDR3 in DNA: TGTGCCATCAGCCCCCGGACACTCAGCTCCTACGAGCAGTACTTC.

Worth noting for this clonotype: Its ends do not fully match the called genes, so a read error is possible. The chain uses TRBV12-3 or TRBV12-4 and TRBJ1-2, with 9 nucleotides matching TRBD1. The CDR3 loop spans 16 amino acids. CDR3 DNA sequence: TGTGCCATCAGTTTAATGCAGGGACAGGGTAACTATGGCTACACCTTC. Its protein is CAISLMQGQGNYGYTF.

This clonotype has a count of ten or more. The chain is built from TRBV29-1 and TRBJ2-5, with 12 bases that match TRBD1. Per the germline V gene, CDR1 is SQVTM and CDR2 is ANQGSEA. This CDR3 is built from 14 residues. V dropped 5 bases and J dropped 1; count of bases not matched to a gene: 2. CDR3 sequence reads: CSVTGQGAQETQYF. In nucleotides, the CDR3 is TGCAGCGTTACGGGACAGGGGGCCCAAGAGACCCAGTACTTC.

J is TRBJ1-4 and V is TRBV11-2; no clear D. Trimming removed 9 bases from V and 5 bases from J, with 13 bases in between. There are 13 residues in the CDR3. Germline loops: CDR1 SGHAT, CDR2 FQNNGV. As DNA, the CDR3 is TGTGCCAGGAGCCTTACAAACAATGAAAAACTGTTTTTT. This gives the protein CARSLTNNEKLFF.

The chain has TRBV5-1 and TRBJ2-5, with 13 bases lining up with TRBD2. From germline, CDR1 is SGHRS and CDR2 YFSETQ. The V and J ends lost 9 bases and 4 bases, in that order; junction bases with no gene match: 6. CDR3 length: 14 amino acids. CDR3 DNA: TGCGCCACCCGAAGGACTAGCGGGGGAGAGACCCAGTACTTC. Encoded protein: CATRRTSGGETQYF.

This clonotype was counted many times. This chain uses TRBV6-5 with TRBJ2-7, with 7 bases matching TRBD2. The CDR3 is 15 amino acids. Losses at the gene ends were 6 bases for V and 1 base for J; bases not matched to a gene: 9. CDR1 is MNHEY, CDR2 SVGAGI, per germline. The CDR3 loop reads CASSLNLLASYEQYF. For the CDR3, the DNA is TGTGCCAGCAGCCTGAACCTACTAGCGTCCTACGAGCAGTACTTC.

Worth noting for this clonotype: It may be a read error: a sequence one base away is much more abundant. The chain carries TRBV5-1 and TRBJ2-2, with a tentative D call TRBD2 (5 bases). The germline gives CDR1 SGHRS, CDR2 YFSETQ. V dropped 3 bases and J dropped 1 base, with 13 bases sitting between them. The CDR3 runs to 16 residues. The CDR3 loop reads CASSSGLGMNTGELFF. The CDR3 DNA reads TGCGCCAGCAGCTCTGGACTGGGGATGAACACCGGGGAGCTGTTTTTT.

This clonotype showed up many times. The chain combines TRBV12-3 or TRBV12-4 with TRBJ1-2; D is unclear. The CDR3 covers 14 residues. V was cut by 4 bases and J by 5 bases, with 14 bases left in between. This chain's CDR3 is CASSSGVLGYGYTF. The DNA of the CDR3 is TGTGCCAGCAGTTCCGGGGTCCTGGGATATGGCTACACCTTC.

V gene TRBV12-3 or TRBV12-4 combines with J gene TRBJ2-4, with 9 bases aligning to TRBD1. V shed 6 bases and J 10 bases; nucleotides not matched to a gene: 25. The CDR3 length is 19 residues. CDR3 in amino acids: CASRADGTGHIGEGGIQYF. In DNA form, the CDR3 reads TGTGCCAGCAGAGCTGACGGGACAGGGCACATCGGGGAAGGTGGTATTCAGTACTTC.

Remarks on this clonotype: A much bigger clone sits one base away, suggesting this may be a read error. The rearrangement links TRBV11-1 to TRBJ1-2; unclear D gene. This CDR3 has 12 amino acids. CDR1 is SGHAT, CDR2 FQDESV, per germline (reference sequence). CDR3 amino acids: CASTLYRYGYTF. DNA of the CDR3: TGTGCCAGCACCTTATACAGATATGGCTACACCTTC. The full variable domain, with the rest looked up from reference TRBV11-1 and TRBJ1-2, is EAEVAQSPRYKITEKSQAVAFWCDPISGHATLYWYRQILGQGPELLVQFQDESVVDDSQLPKDRFSAERLKGVDSTLKIQPAELGDSAMYLCASTLYRYGYTFGSGTRLTVV.

Ten or more counts support this clonotype. J is TRBJ2-7 and V is TRBV29-1, with 14 positions matching TRBD2. The length of the CDR3 is 15 residues. CDR1 and CDR2 (germline): SQVTM, ANQGSEA. Germline trimming cut 6 bases from V and 4 bases from J; bases unmatched to any gene: 8. DNA of the CDR3: TGCAGCGTCGCTGGGGGGACTAGCGGGAGTTACGAGCAGTACTTC. This gives the protein CSVAGGTSGSYEQYF.

The J gene is TRBJ1-1, the V gene TRBV11-1, with D perhaps TRBD1 (5 bases). CDR1 and CDR2 from the germline V gene are SGHAT and FQDESV (reference sequence). The length of the CDR3 is 11 residues. The V end lost 4 bases, the J end lost 11 bases, and 11 bases lay between the germline ends. The CDR3 DNA reads TGTGCCAGCAGCTCCAGGGTGCCTGCTTTCTTT. This translates into CASSSRVPAFF.

Concerning this clonotype itself: This clone may be a read error of a much larger clone one base away. Because it lacks the conserved phenylalanine or tryptophan at the end, this CDR3 is likely a read error. The chain combines TRBV5-1 with TRBJ2-1; D not resolved. There are 12 residues in the CDR3. V lost 0 bases to trimming and J lost 5 bases, with 3 bases between them. Germline CDR1 reads SGHRS; CDR2 reads YFSETQ. The chain's CDR3 is CASSLGNNEQFL. The CDR3 bases are TGCGCCAGCAGCTTGGGAAACAATGAGCAGTTCTTA.